The 29 T cell receptor beta chains below come from one sample, sequenced in a study of shared clonotypes between healthy human individuals. Method: immunoSEQ multiplex PCR; TCRdb's copy keeps in-frame clones and lacks some. Of roughly 490,000 clones listed, around 78% are singletons. Sequenced sample: PBMCs. The source is a woman aged 40 to 50 in good health. Some clones in this sample may be carry-over from other donors' samples.

The rearrangement links TRBV19 to TRBJ1-1; no clear D. Trimming stripped 3 bases from V and 1 base from J, with 3 bases between. This CDR3 is 12 amino acids long. The germline V gene encodes CDR1 LNHDA and CDR2 SQIVND (reference sequence). CDR3 nucleotide sequence: TGTGCCAGTAGTATGCCGAACACTGAAGCTTTCTTT. Its protein is CASSMPNTEAFF.

V usage is TRBV4-1 and J usage is TRBJ2-2; 10 nucleotides line up with TRBD2. The CDR3 extends over 15 amino acids. V was clipped by 4 bases and J by 5 bases; unmatched bases: 4. The V gene's germline CDR1 is MGHRA and CDR2 YSYEKL. CDR3 region: CASSLTSGITGELFF. The CDR3 DNA reads as TGCGCCAGCAGCCTCACTAGCGGGATTACCGGGGAGCTGTTTTTT.

The chain joins TRBV30 to TRBJ2-3; 9 positions match TRBD2. Germline loops: CDR1 GTSNPN, CDR2 SVGIG (reference sequence). Trimming took 2 bases from V and 2 from J; bases not matched to a gene: 26. The CDR3 is made up of 22 amino acids. The CDR3 nucleotides are TGTGCCTGGAGTAAAACTAGCGGGCCCCCCCTCGGCGGGGCCGCAAACACAGATACGCAGTATTTT. This sequence encodes CAWSKTSGPPLGGAANTDTQYF.

The chain links TRBV28 to TRBJ2-1, with 11 bases matching TRBD2. CDR1 is MDHEN and CDR2 is SYDVKM in the germline V gene. CDR3 length: 16 residues. V shed 7 bases and J 4 bases; nucleotides not matched to a gene: 9. DNA for the CDR3: TGTGCCAGCAACGTCCCGGGACTAGCGGCGTACAATGAGCAGTTCTTC. It is translated as CASNVPGLAAYNEQFF.

The chain carries TRBV9 and TRBJ2-2; D is ambiguous. Trimming pared 1 base from V and 0 bases from J, leaving 10 bases between. The germline CDR1 and CDR2 sequences are SGDLS and YYNGEE. This CDR3 has 16 amino acids. The CDR3 DNA sequence: TGTGCCAGCAGCGTACGCGGCTTCGCGAACACCGGGGAGCTGTTTTTT. Translating gives CASSVRGFANTGELFF.

This clone has just a few counts. The rearrangement links TRBV7-3 to TRBJ1-2, with D unclear. Germline assignment: CDR1 SGHTA and CDR2 FQGTGA. V was trimmed by 5 bases and J by 0 bases, leaving 10 bases between them. The CDR3 extends over 14 amino acids. In DNA form, the CDR3 reads TGTGCCAGCAGCCCCTTCGCCTCTAACTATGGCTACACCTTC. Residues: CASSPFASNYGYTF. Full variable domain (remainder filled in from reference TRBV7-3 and TRBJ1-2): GAGVSQTPSNKVTEKGKYVELRCDPISGHTALYWYRQSLGQGPEFLIYFQGTGAADDSGLPNDRFFAVRPEGSVSTLKIQRTERGDSAVYLCASSPFASNYGYTFGSGTRLTVV.

This clone was observed a few times. The chain is built from TRBV28 and TRBJ1-5; tentative D call: TRBD1 (5 bases). V gave up 3 bases and J gave up 5 bases, with 11 bases separating them. Looked up from germline, CDR1 is MDHEN and CDR2 is SYDVKM. This CDR3 has 14 amino acids. CDR3 in amino acids: CASSLGDYYQPQHF. CDR3 coding DNA: TGTGCCAGCAGTTTGGGGGACTACTATCAGCCCCAGCATTTT.

V is TRBV6-5 and J is TRBJ1-2; perhaps TRBD1 as D (5 bases). The germline V gene has CDR1 MNHEY and CDR2 SVGAGI. With 4 bases removed from V and 0 bases from J, the gap between germline ends came to 9 bases. The CDR3 runs to 14 residues. CDR3: CASSLTAANYGYTF. The CDR3 bases are TGTGCCAGCAGTTTGACAGCTGCTAACTATGGCTACACCTTC.

The J gene is TRBJ1-1, the V gene TRBV6-1, with D unresolved. The CDR3 loop spans 13 amino acids. Germline CDR1 and CDR2: MNHNS and SASEGT. V was cut by 10 bases and J by 0 bases, with 12 bases left in between. The CDR3 DNA reads as TGTGCCACCGCCCGGGTGGTGAACACTGAAGCTTTCTTT. Amino acids: CATARVVNTEAFF.

J is TRBJ2-3 and V is TRBV7-6, with TRBD2 identical over 7 bases. Germline V gene data show CDR1 as SGHVS and CDR2 as FNYEAQ. J gave up 2 bases and V 6 bases, and 8 bases lay outside the gene matches. The CDR3 runs to 15 residues. CDR3: CASSTGGVVTDTQYF. For the CDR3, the DNA is TGTGCCAGCAGTACGGGGGGAGTGGTCACAGATACGCAGTATTTT.

The rearrangement links TRBV28 to TRBJ1-5, with D perhaps matching TRBD1 (6 bases). Trimming cost V 5 bases and J 4 bases, with 12 bases left between them. This CDR3 has 14 residues. CDR1 is MDHEN and CDR2 is SYDVKM in the germline V gene. In DNA, the CDR3 is TGTGCCAGCAGTCTTACAGGGAGGAATCAGCCCCAGCATTTT. Amino acids: CASSLTGRNQPQHF.

The V call is TRBV5-1, the J call TRBJ2-7, with TRBD1 identical over 9 bases. Trimming at V came to 5 bases and at J to 3 bases, leaving 6 bases not matched to a gene. The germline V gene encodes CDR1 SGHRS and CDR2 YFSETQ. The CDR3 covers 14 residues. The CDR3 coding sequence is TGCGCCAGCAGAAAGGGACAGGGAATCTACGAGCAGTACTTC. Residues: CASRKGQGIYEQYF. Variable domain in full (rest from reference TRBV5-1 and TRBJ2-7): KAGVTQTPRYLIKTRGQQVTLSCSPISGHRSVSWYQQTPGQGLQFLFEYFSETQRNKGNFPGRFSGRQFSNSRSEMNVSTLELGDSALYLCASRKGQGIYEQYFGPGTRLTVT.

This clone appeared once. The chain uses TRBV5-1 and TRBJ2-7, with TRBD1 identical over 8 bases. V gave up 0 bases and J gave up 6 bases; unmatched junction bases: 5. CDR1 and CDR2 (germline): SGHRS, YFSETQ. There are 14 residues in the CDR3. CDR3 DNA: TGCGCCAGCAGCTTGGACCCCGGGACAGGCGAGCAGTACTTC. This codes for CASSLDPGTGEQYF. Variable domain in full (rest from reference TRBV5-1 and TRBJ2-7): KAGVTQTPRYLIKTRGQQVTLSCSPISGHRSVSWYQQTPGQGLQFLFEYFSETQRNKGNFPGRFSGRQFSNSRSEMNVSTLELGDSALYLCASSLDPGTGEQYFGPGTRLTVT.

This clone was counted a few times. The V and J genes are TRBV30 and TRBJ2-7; D is uncertain. V gave up 1 base and J gave up 5 bases, with 15 bases separating them. Germline V lookup: CDR1 GTSNPN, CDR2 SVGIG (reference sequence). The CDR3 consists of 14 residues. The CDR3 DNA sequence: TGTGCCTGGAGTGGGGAAAGTCTGGCCAACGAGCAGTACTTC. This encodes CAWSGESLANEQYF.

This chain uses TRBV6-5 with TRBJ2-5; D gene unclear. CDR1 MNHEY and CDR2 SVGAGI come from the germline V gene. The CDR3 contains 14 residues. V dropped 2 bases and J dropped 1 base, with 8 bases sitting between them. This chain's CDR3 is CASSYRGPQETQYF. The CDR3 DNA is TGTGCCAGCAGTTACCGAGGTCCCCAAGAGACCCAGTACTTC.

This chain uses TRBV11-1 with TRBJ2-7, with 10 bases aligning to TRBD2. This CDR3 region has 14 residues. The germline V gene has CDR1 SGHAT and CDR2 FQDESV (reference sequence). The junction had 4 bases not matched to a gene; V was cut back by 4 bases and J by 4 bases. The CDR3 sequence: CASSYLAGDYEQYF. DNA for the CDR3: TGTGCCAGCAGCTACCTAGCGGGAGATTACGAGCAGTACTTC.

This clone was detected once. Other DNA sequences within the sample encode an identical CDR3. V is TRBV7-2 and J is TRBJ1-3; no definite D call. This CDR3 spans 14 amino acids. The V and J ends lost 1 base and 3 bases respectively, with 7 bases between them. The germline gives CDR1 SGHTA, CDR2 FQGNSA. CDR3 sequence (DNA): TGTGCCAGCAGCTTAGGGGCATTTGGAAACACCATATATTTT. Amino acids: CASSLGAFGNTIYF.

V gene TRBV5-1 combines with J gene TRBJ2-5; TRBD1 matches at 8 bases. This CDR3 contains 15 residues. V gave up 0 bases and J gave up 4 bases; unmatched junction bases: 5. Germline V CDR1 and CDR2: SGHRS, YFSETQ. CDR3 protein: CASSLGLTGVETQYF. The DNA of the CDR3 is TGCGCCAGCAGCTTGGGACTGACAGGGGTAGAGACCCAGTACTTC.

This chain joins TRBV7-2 and TRBJ2-1; maybe TRBD2 (6 bases). Germline lookup yields CDR1 SGHTA and CDR2 FQGNSA. Trimming shortened V by 6 bases and J by 7 bases, and 22 bases separated the two germline ends. The CDR3 has 16 amino acids. CDR3 region: CASRMRTGETSNEQFF. The CDR3 DNA is TGTGCCAGCAGGATGAGGACGGGGGAGACCTCAAATGAGCAGTTCTTC. Filled out from reference TRBV7-2 and TRBJ2-1, the complete variable domain reads GAGVSQSPSNKVTEKGKDVELRCDPISGHTALYWYRQSLGQGLEFLIYFQGNSAPDKSGLPSDRFSAERTGGSVSTLTIQRTQQEDSAVYLCASRMRTGETSNEQFFGPGTRLTVL.

The genes are TRBV29-1 and TRBJ2-5, with D possibly called TRBD1 or TRBD2 (5 bases each). This CDR3 has 13 residues. Germline V lookup: CDR1 SQVTM, CDR2 ANQGSEA. V was clipped by 8 bases and J by 4 bases, with 17 bases between them. Here the CDR3 reads CSHSPGTRETQYF. DNA for the CDR3: TGCAGCCACTCCCCCGGGACGCGAGAGACCCAGTACTTC.

This chain links TRBV6-6 with TRBJ2-1, with D possibly being TRBD1 (6 bases). This CDR3 is 15 amino acids long. V was clipped by 2 bases and J by 4 bases, with 12 bases between them. The V gene's germline CDR1 is MNHNY and CDR2 SVGAGI (reference sequence). The CDR3 spells CASSYPGTSYNEQFF. CDR3 DNA sequence: TGTGCCAGCAGTTACCCAGGGACATCTTACAATGAGCAGTTCTTC.

The chain couples TRBV28 to TRBJ1-2; 11 positions agree with TRBD1. V lost 5 bases and J lost 4; bases outside the gene matches: 9. Germline values: CDR1 MDHEN, CDR2 SYDVKM. This CDR3 spans 16 amino acids. This CDR3 reads CASSLVSGQGGYGYTF. CDR3 in DNA: TGTGCCAGCAGTCTCGTCTCGGGACAGGGGGGCTATGGCTACACCTTC.

The chain carries TRBV5-1 and TRBJ2-3; TRBD1 might be the D (6 bases). The CDR3 has 15 amino acids. CDR1 and CDR2 (germline): SGHRS, YFSETQ. V was pared by 2 bases and J by 1 base, with 11 bases between. The CDR3 DNA reads TGCGCCAGCAGCTTACAGGGTAGTGGCACAGATACGCAGTATTTT. Translated: CASSLQGSGTDTQYF.

The chain employs TRBV29-1 and TRBJ2-7; 12 nucleotides line up with TRBD2. The CDR3 has 15 amino acids. From germline, CDR1 is SQVTM and CDR2 ANQGSEA. With 5 bases clipped from V and 2 bases from J, the junction kept 7 bases outside the gene matches. The CDR3 DNA reads TGCAGCGTTCGTGGACTAGCGGGACACCCCTACGAGCAGTACTTC. This encodes CSVRGLAGHPYEQYF.

This chain uses TRBV5-4 with TRBJ1-3; D not certain. CDR3 size: 16 residues. V lost 1 base and J lost 0, with 11 bases in between. CDR1 and CDR2 from the germline V gene are SGHNT and YYREEE (reference sequence). CDR3 region: CASSLLQTNSGNTIYF. The CDR3 DNA reads as TGTGCCAGCAGCTTGCTGCAGACCAACTCTGGAAACACCATATATTTT.

This clone has only a few counts. The CDR3: CSVEGVGRRYEQYF. Written as DNA, the CDR3 is TGCAGCGTTGAGGGAGTGGGTAGGCGCTACGAGCAGTACTTC. This rearrangement joins TRBV29-1 to TRBJ2-7, with D possibly being TRBD2 (5 bases). Trimming took off 3 bases at V and 3 bases at J, with 15 bases between the two ends. The CDR3 contains 14 residues. CDR1 is SQVTM and CDR2 is ANQGSEA in the germline V gene.

The V gene is TRBV11-2, the J gene TRBJ2-7; 14 bases are a match to TRBD2. V shed 1 base, J shed 6 bases, and the junction held 5 bases outside the gene matches. CDR1 is SGHAT and CDR2 is FQNNGV in the germline V gene. This CDR3 spans 16 amino acids. The CDR3 sequence is CASSLGGTSGSGEQYF. CDR3 coding DNA: TGTGCCAGCAGCTTAGGTGGGACTAGCGGGAGTGGCGAGCAGTACTTC. Full variable domain (rest looked up from reference TRBV11-2 and TRBJ2-7): EAGVAQSPRYKIIEKRQSVAFWCNPISGHATLYWYQQILGQGPKLLIQFQNNGVVDDSQLPKDRFSAERLKGVDSTLKIQPAKLEDSAVYLCASSLGGTSGSGEQYFGPGTRLTVT.

The chain uses TRBV18 and TRBJ2-2; D unresolved. The CDR3 spans 13 residues. Germline V gene lookup returns CDR1 KGHSH and CDR2 LQKENI. V lost 4 bases, J lost 0 bases, and 3 bases lay in between. The CDR3 DNA is TGTGCCAGCTCACACACGAACACCGGGGAGCTGTTTTTT. Residues: CASSHTNTGELFF.

The chain combines TRBV12-5 with TRBJ1-5, with unresolved D. The CDR3 extends over 12 amino acids. Trimming removed 6 bases from V and 0 bases from J, with 3 bases in between. In germline, CDR1 is LGHNT, CDR2 FRNRAP. CDR3 in amino acids: CASGGSNQPQHF. CDR3 coding DNA: TGTGCTAGTGGGGGTAGCAATCAGCCCCAGCATTTT.